This TCR beta chain was identified in a study of OX40 agonist ivuxolimab in advanced cancers. For the study at large: Enrolled patients in dose escalation had cancers that were hepatocellular carcinoma, melanoma, renal cell or head and neck cancer.

In germline, CDR1 is LGHNT, CDR2 FRNRAP. The CDR3 totals 15 residues. V lost 3 bases, J lost 0 bases, and 2 bases stayed unmatched. TCRdb keeps only in-frame clones here, not all; method: immunoSEQ multiplex PCR. The table records tens of thousands of clones, approximately 88% of them present only once. The receptor was derived from an adult with an advanced solid tumor such as melanoma, head and neck, liver or kidney cancer. The V gene is TRBV12-5, the J gene TRBJ2-1; 7 positions match TRBD2. Here the sequenced sample was CD4+ or CD8+ T cells sorted from blood, taken in a trial of the OX40 agonist ivuxolimab. CDR3 coding DNA: TGTGCTAGTGGTTTCGGCGGGAGCTCCTACAATGAGCAGTTCTTC. Encoded protein: CASGFGGSSYNEQFF.